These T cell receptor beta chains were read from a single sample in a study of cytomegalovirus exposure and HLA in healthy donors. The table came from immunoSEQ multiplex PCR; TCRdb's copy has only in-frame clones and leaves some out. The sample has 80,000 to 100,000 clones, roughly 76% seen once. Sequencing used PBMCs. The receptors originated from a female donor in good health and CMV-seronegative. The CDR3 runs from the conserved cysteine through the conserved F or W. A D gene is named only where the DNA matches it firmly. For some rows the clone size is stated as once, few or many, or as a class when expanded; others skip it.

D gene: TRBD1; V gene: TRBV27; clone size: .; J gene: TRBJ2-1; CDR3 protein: CASTGTGESYNEQFF; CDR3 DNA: TGTGCCAGCACCGGGACAGGGGAAAGCTACAATGAGCAGTTCTTC
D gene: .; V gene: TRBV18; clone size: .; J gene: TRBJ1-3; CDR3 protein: CASSPRDGSGNTIYF; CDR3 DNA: TGTGCCAGCTCACCCAGGGATGGGTCTGGAAACACCATATATTTT
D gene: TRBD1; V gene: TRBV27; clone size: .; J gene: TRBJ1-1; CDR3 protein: CASSPSTGGTEAFF; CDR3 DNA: TGTGCCAGCAGTCCTTCGACAGGGGGGACTGAAGCTTTCTTT
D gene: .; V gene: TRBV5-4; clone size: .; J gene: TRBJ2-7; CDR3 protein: CASSLQGGYEQYF; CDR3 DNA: TGTGCCAGCAGCTTGCAGGGGGGCTACGAGCAGTACTTC
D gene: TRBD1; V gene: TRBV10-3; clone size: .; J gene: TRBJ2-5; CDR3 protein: CAISGPDRGQETQYF; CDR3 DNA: TGTGCCATCAGTGGTCCCGACAGGGGCCAAGAGACCCAGTACTTC
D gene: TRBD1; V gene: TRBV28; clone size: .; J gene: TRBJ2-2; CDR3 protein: CASSQQGVGTGELFF; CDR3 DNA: TGTGCCAGCAGCCAACAGGGGGTGGGCACCGGGGAGCTGTTTTTT
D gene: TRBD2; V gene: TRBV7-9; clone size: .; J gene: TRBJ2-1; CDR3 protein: CASTLAGGQFGEQFF; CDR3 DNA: TGTGCCAGCACCCTAGCGGGGGGGCAGTTTGGTGAGCAGTTCTTC
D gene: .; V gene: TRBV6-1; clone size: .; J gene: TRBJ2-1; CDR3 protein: CASSAFNEQFF; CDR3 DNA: TGTGCCAGCAGTGCATTCAATGAGCAGTTCTTC
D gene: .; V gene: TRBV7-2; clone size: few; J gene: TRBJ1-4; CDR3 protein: CASSVAKVGGSTNEKLFF; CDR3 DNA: TGTGCCAGCAGCGTCGCAAAAGTGGGGGGATCAACTAATGAAAAACTGTTTTTT
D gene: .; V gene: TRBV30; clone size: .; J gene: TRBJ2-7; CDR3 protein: CAWSVLGYEQYF; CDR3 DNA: TGTGCCTGGAGTGTACTAGGGTACGAGCAGTACTTC
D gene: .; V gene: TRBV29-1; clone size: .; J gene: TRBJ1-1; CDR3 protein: CSVEALNTEAFF; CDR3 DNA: TGCAGCGTCGAAGCCTTGAACACTGAAGCTTTCTTT
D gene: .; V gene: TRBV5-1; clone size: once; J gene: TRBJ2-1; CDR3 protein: CASSITTNEQFF; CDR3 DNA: TGCGCCAGCAGTATAACTACCAATGAGCAGTTCTTC
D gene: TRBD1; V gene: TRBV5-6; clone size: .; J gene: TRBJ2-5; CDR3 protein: CASSLDRGETQYF; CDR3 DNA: TGTGCCAGCAGCTTGGACAGGGGGGAGACCCAGTACTTC
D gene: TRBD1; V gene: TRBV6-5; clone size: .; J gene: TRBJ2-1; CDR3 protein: CASSYSGQADEQFF; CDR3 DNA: TGTGCCAGCAGTTATTCTGGACAGGCCGATGAGCAGTTCTTC
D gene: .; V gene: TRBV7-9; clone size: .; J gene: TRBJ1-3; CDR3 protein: CASPRGQIGNTIYF; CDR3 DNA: TGTGCCAGCCCCCGAGGGCAGATCGGAAACACCATATATTTT
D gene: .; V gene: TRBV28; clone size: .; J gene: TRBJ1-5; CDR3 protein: CASIKTSGWQPQHF; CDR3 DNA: TGTGCCAGCATTAAAACTTCAGGGTGGCAGCCCCAGCATTTT
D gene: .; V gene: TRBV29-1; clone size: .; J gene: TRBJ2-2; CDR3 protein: CSADGLNTGELFF; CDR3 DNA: TGCAGCGCAGACGGACTGAACACCGGGGAGCTGTTTTTT
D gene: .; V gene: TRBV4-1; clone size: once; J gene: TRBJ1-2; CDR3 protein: CASSQVLHRADSYGYTF; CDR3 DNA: TGCGCCAGCAGCCAAGTTCTTCACAGGGCAGATAGCTATGGCTACACCTTC
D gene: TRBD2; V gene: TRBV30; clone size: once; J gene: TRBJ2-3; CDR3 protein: CAWRYGRARDTQYF; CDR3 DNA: TGTGCCTGGAGATACGGGAGGGCCAGGGATACGCAGTATTTT
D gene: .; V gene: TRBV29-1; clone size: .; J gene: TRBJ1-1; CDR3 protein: CSGTGLVTEAFF; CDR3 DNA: TGCAGCGGCACAGGGCTTGTCACTGAAGCTTTCTTT
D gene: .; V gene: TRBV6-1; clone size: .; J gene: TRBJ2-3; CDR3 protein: CASSDESVWTDTQYF; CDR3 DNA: TGTGCCAGCAGTGATGAGTCCGTTTGGACAGATACGCAGTATTTT
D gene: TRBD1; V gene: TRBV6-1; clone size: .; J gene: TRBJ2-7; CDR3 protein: CASSPTGGGYEQYF; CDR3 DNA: TGTGCCAGCAGTCCGACAGGGGGCGGCTACGAGCAGTACTTC